These T cell receptor beta chains were read from a single sample in a study of T cells in Graves' hyperthyroidism and ophthalmopathy. TCRdb processed the multiplex PCR reads anew with MiXCR; each CDR3 protein has one entry. The sample has about 270,000 distinct CDR3 sequences, around 25% seen once; the top ten hold 35% to 40%. The sample was blood. The receptors stem from a woman between 40 and 50 years old with Graves' ophthalmopathy. CDR3s include the opening cysteine and the closing phenylalanine or tryptophan. A clone size is listed for some rows: how often the clone was seen (once, few, many), or a class if it is expanded.

V,size,length,J,CDR3
TRBV28,many,13,TRBJ2-7,CASSSGSSYEQYF
TRBV6-9,-,10,TRBJ2-7,CASKAATNPF
TRBV20-1,many,11,TRBJ2-7,CSAQDGYEQYF
TRBV20-1,many,12,TRBJ2-5,CSARPQGPTQYF
TRBV25-1,-,14,TRBJ2-2,CASRWGVGTGELFF
TRBV6-5,few,14,TRBJ2-2,CASSYVTETGELFF
TRBV28,many,14,TRBJ1-1,CASRSDVMNTEAFF
TRBV6-5,-,16,TRBJ2-5,CASSYSAIADKETQYF
TRBV11-2,-,16,TRBJ1-1,CASSLGTGGGGTEAFF
TRBV12-3/TRBV12-4,many,16,TRBJ1-2,CASSLVRARGTAGYTF
TRBV28,-,15,TRBJ2-7,CASTSLDRDLYEQYF
TRBV6-5,many,17,TRBJ2-5,CASSYSDSPGGFGTQYF
TRBV28,many,16,TRBJ2-7,CASSLGTGGLSYEQYF
TRBV27,many,14,TRBJ1-5,CASTLRGGVQPQHF